Presented here are 22 T cell receptor beta chains from one specimen sequenced in a study of blood T cell repertoires in COVID-19. Some clones are missing from TCRdb's copy, which holds only in-frame ones; the method was immunoSEQ multiplex PCR. The data contain a few hundred thousand clones, more than 75% of them singletons. Sequenced sample: PBMCs or T cells enriched from blood (not recorded which). The source of these receptors is a woman younger than 35 who had recovered from COVID-19.

This CDR3 reads CASSVGQLHSFYGYTF. The CDR3 bases are TGTGCCAGCAGCGTTGGACAGCTGCACTCCTTCTATGGCTACACCTTC. V gene TRBV5-6 combines with J gene TRBJ1-2, with D maybe TRBD1 (6 bases). The CDR3 spans 16 residues. Germline CDR1 is SGHDT and CDR2 is YYEEEE. V was shortened by 4 bases and J by 4 bases, with 20 bases between the two germline ends.

The chain uses TRBV5-1 and TRBJ2-1; 14 bases are a match to TRBD2. V lost 3 bases to trimming and J lost 1 base; unmatched junction nucleotides: 12. Germline assignment: CDR1 SGHRS and CDR2 YFSETQ. The CDR3 contains 20 residues. The CDR3 sequence is CASSWPSTGTSGSSYNEQFF. The CDR3 DNA reads as TGCGCCAGCAGCTGGCCCTCAACCGGGACTAGCGGGAGTTCCTACAATGAGCAGTTCTTC.

The J gene is TRBJ2-7, the V gene TRBV13; 8 bases align to TRBD1. With V trimmed by 4 bases and J by 1 base, 9 bases remained unmatched. The length of the CDR3 is 16 residues. Per the germline V gene, CDR1 is PRHDT and CDR2 is FYEKMQ (reference sequence). The DNA of the CDR3 is TGTGCCAGCAGCTCCCCTAGGGACAGGACATCCTACGAGCAGTACTTC. As protein: CASSSPRDRTSYEQYF.

V and J are TRBV9 and TRBJ2-2; D may be TRBD1 (6 bases). The CDR3 length is 15 residues. Trimming took 1 base from V and 1 from J, leaving 8 bases between them. Germline CDR1 SGDLS, CDR2 YYNGEE. The CDR3 loop reads CASSVQGQNTGELFF. The DNA for the CDR3 is TGTGCCAGCAGCGTACAGGGACAGAACACCGGGGAGCTGTTTTTT.

This clone was observed a handful of times. The J gene is TRBJ1-6, the V gene TRBV3-1 (or the pseudogene TRBV3-2); D is unresolved. Germline V CDR1 and CDR2: LGHDT, YNNKEL (reference sequence). The V gene lost 0 bases and the J gene lost 6 bases, with 6 bases spanning the gap. CDR3 size: 14 residues. The CDR3 here is CASSQDISNSPLHF. The CDR3 nucleotides read TGTGCCAGCAGCCAAGATATCTCTAATTCACCCCTCCACTTT.

The CDR3 is CASSSAGLYNEQFF. DNA of the CDR3: TGTGCCAGCAGCTCAGCGGGGCTCTACAATGAGCAGTTCTTC. V gene TRBV11-3 combines with J gene TRBJ2-1; 7 bases map to TRBD2. The CDR3 spans 14 residues. CDR1 and CDR2 (germline): SGHNT, YENEEA. V shed 4 bases, J shed 3 bases, and the junction held 3 bases outside the gene matches.

The CDR3: CASSLCLVNEQFF. Here the CDR3 DNA reads TGTGCCAGCAGTTTATGCCTAGTGAATGAGCAGTTCTTC. This rearrangement joins TRBV28 to TRBJ2-1; no clear D gene. This CDR3 is 13 amino acids long. V was cut by 0 bases and J by 7 bases, with 7 bases left in between. Per the germline V gene, CDR1 is MDHEN and CDR2 is SYDVKM. Together with reference TRBV28 and TRBJ2-1, the CDR3 gives the full variable domain: DVKVTQSSRYLVKRTGEKVFLECVQDMDHENMFWYRQDPGLGLRLIYFSYDVKMKEKGDIPEGYSVSREKKERFSLILESASTNQTSMYLCASSLCLVNEQFFGPGTRLTVL.

The chain has TRBV18 and TRBJ1-1; D not certain. CDR1 is KGHSH, CDR2 LQKENI, per germline. The CDR3 consists of 16 residues. Trimming stripped 3 bases from V and 0 bases from J, with 14 bases between. For the CDR3, the DNA is TGTGCCAGCTCACCTGCTTCGACACGTCTGAACACTGAAGCTTTCTTT. Translation: CASSPASTRLNTEAFF.

This sequence joins TRBV7-9 and TRBJ1-2; possible D gene TRBD1, 5 bases. The CDR3 sequence is 14 residues long. CDR1 SEHNR and CDR2 FQNEAQ come from the germline V gene (reference sequence). The V end was cut by 4 bases, the J end by 3 bases, with 12 bases between. In nucleotides, the CDR3 is TGTGCCAGCAGCTCTAGCGACAGTTACTATGGCTACACCTTC. Its translation: CASSSSDSYYGYTF.

The chain carries TRBV9 and TRBJ1-2, with D unclear. The germline V gene encodes CDR1 SGDLS and CDR2 YYNGEE. V was shortened by 3 bases and J by 7 bases, with 16 bases between the two germline ends. CDR3 size: 14 residues. The CDR3 loop reads CASSAVTSGSGYTF. The CDR3 DNA is TGTGCCAGCAGCGCGGTGACTTCTGGGAGTGGCTACACCTTC.

The rearrangement uses TRBV29-1 and TRBJ2-1; 13 bases match TRBD2. Per germline, CDR1 SQVTM and CDR2 ANQGSEA. Trimming cost V 2 bases and J 8 bases; bases outside gene matches: 9. The CDR3 has 16 residues. In DNA form, the CDR3 reads TGCAGCGTTGAAATAACTAGCGGGGGGGCAGTTGATGAGCAGTTCTTC. This encodes CSVEITSGGAVDEQFF.

The chain carries TRBV30 and TRBJ2-3; 8 bases align to TRBD1. The germline CDR1 and CDR2 sequences are GTSNPN and SVGIG (reference sequence). This CDR3 spans 14 amino acids. J lost 2 bases, V lost 5 bases, and 6 bases had no gene match. The CDR3 region has the DNA TGTGCCTGGTCGACAGGGGTGGTCACAGATACGCAGTATTTT. Its protein product is CAWSTGVVTDTQYF.

The CDR3 loop is CASSQARGGRDNEQFF. CDR3 DNA: TGCGCCAGCAGCCAAGCCCGGGGGGGCCGGGACAATGAGCAGTTCTTC. The J gene is TRBJ2-1, the V gene TRBV4-1; the match to TRBD2 covers 8 bases. The CDR3 is 16 residues long. The V gene's germline CDR1 is MGHRA and CDR2 YSYEKL. With 1 base clipped from V and 5 bases from J, the junction kept 7 bases outside the gene matches.

This clone showed up just once. J is TRBJ1-2 and V is TRBV28; no definite D call. V dropped 3 bases and J dropped 0 bases, with 11 bases sitting between them. There are 15 residues in the CDR3. Germline assignment: CDR1 MDHEN and CDR2 SYDVKM. In DNA form, the CDR3 reads TGTGCCAGCAGTTTCGGCGGGGAACCTAACTATGGCTACACCTTC. Translation: CASSFGGEPNYGYTF.

The chain links TRBV19 to TRBJ1-2, with a tentative D call TRBD1 (5 bases). V lost 0 bases to trimming and J lost 5 bases, with 16 bases between them. The CDR3 is made up of 16 amino acids. The germline gives CDR1 LNHDA, CDR2 SQIVND (reference sequence). The CDR3 loop reads CASSIETVTAGYGYTF. Written as DNA, the CDR3 is TGTGCCAGTAGTATAGAGACGGTGACAGCTGGTTATGGCTACACCTTC.

The genes are TRBV3-1 (or the pseudogene TRBV3-2) and TRBJ2-2; TRBD2 matches at 9 bases. The CDR3 is 16 residues long. Unmatched junction bases numbered 7, after V lost 2 bases and J lost 6 bases. The germline CDR1 and CDR2 sequences are LGHDT and YNNKEL (reference sequence). DNA of the CDR3: TGTGCCAGCAGCCAACGCGGGGGGGCCCCTCCCGGGGAGCTGTTTTTT. Its translation is CASSQRGGAPPGELFF.

V usage is TRBV4-2 and J usage is TRBJ2-1; perhaps TRBD2 as D (6 bases). The CDR3 sequence is 15 residues long. Trimming took 4 bases from V and 5 from J, leaving 15 bases between them. Germline V gene sequence: CDR1 LGHNA, CDR2 YNFKEQ. CDR3 protein: CASSPRRWEDNEQFF. The CDR3, as DNA: TGTGCCAGCAGCCCTCGACGTTGGGAGGACAATGAGCAGTTCTTC.

V and J are TRBV7-3 and TRBJ1-1; D is possibly TRBD1 (6 bases). Trimming stripped 3 bases from V and 3 bases from J, with 8 bases between. The CDR3 consists of 13 residues. Germline values: CDR1 SGHTA, CDR2 FQGTGA. The CDR3 here is CASSLDRHTEAFF. The CDR3 DNA follows: TGTGCCAGCAGCTTGGACAGACACACTGAAGCTTTCTTT.

The chain combines TRBV19 with TRBJ2-7, with 10 bases identical to TRBD1. The germline gives CDR1 LNHDA, CDR2 SQIVND (reference sequence). The CDR3 runs to 15 residues. With 8 bases clipped from V and 2 bases from J, the junction kept 9 bases outside the gene matches. CDR3 region: CASRSRDRGTYEQYF. For the CDR3, the DNA is TGTGCCAGTCGTTCCCGGGACAGGGGAACCTACGAGCAGTACTTC.

The V call is TRBV7-9, the J call TRBJ1-1; 7 bases map to TRBD1. V dropped 3 bases and J dropped 6; count of bases not matched to a gene: 10. The CDR3 totals 15 residues. From germline, CDR1 is SEHNR and CDR2 FQNEAQ (reference sequence). The DNA for the CDR3 is TGTGCCAGCAGCTTCAGAGGGGGCGGGCTAGCTGAAGCTTTCTTT. Protein sequence: CASSFRGGGLAEAFF.

The rearrangement links TRBV2 to TRBJ1-6, with 8 bases matching TRBD1. The V gene end was trimmed by 3 bases and the J gene end by 6 bases; junction bases not matched to a gene: 7. Germline-derived CDR1 and CDR2 are SNHLY and FYNNEI. The CDR3 length is 16 residues. The CDR3 loop is CASSDTSTGGNSPLHF. The CDR3, as DNA: TGTGCCAGCAGTGATACAAGTACAGGGGGTAATTCACCCCTCCACTTT.

This clone was counted a few times. This chain joins TRBV5-6 and TRBJ1-2; D call uncertain. Germline CDR1 is SGHDT and CDR2 is YYEEEE. CDR3 length: 15 residues. V shed 2 bases and J shed 5 bases, with 16 bases lying between them. CDR3 nucleotides: TGTGCCAGCAGCTTAAAGGAGGGTTTTTATTATGGCTACACCTTC. This encodes CASSLKEGFYYGYTF.